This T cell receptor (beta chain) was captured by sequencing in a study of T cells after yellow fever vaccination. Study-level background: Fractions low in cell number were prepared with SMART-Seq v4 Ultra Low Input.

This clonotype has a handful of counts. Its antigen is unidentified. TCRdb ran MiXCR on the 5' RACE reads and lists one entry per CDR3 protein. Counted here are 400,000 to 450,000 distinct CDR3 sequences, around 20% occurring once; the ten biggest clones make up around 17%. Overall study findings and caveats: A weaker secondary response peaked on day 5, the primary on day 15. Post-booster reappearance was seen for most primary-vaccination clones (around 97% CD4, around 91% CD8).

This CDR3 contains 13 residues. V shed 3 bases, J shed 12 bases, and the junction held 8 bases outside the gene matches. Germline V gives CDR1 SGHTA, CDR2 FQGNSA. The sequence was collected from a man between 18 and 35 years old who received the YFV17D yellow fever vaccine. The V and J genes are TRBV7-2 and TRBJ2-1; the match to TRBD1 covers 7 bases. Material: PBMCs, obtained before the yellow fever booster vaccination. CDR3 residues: CASSLDRRRGQFF. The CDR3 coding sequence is TGTGCCAGCAGCTTGGACAGGCGCCGAGGGCAGTTCTTC.